This is a list of T cell receptor beta chains from one sample in a study of T cell repertoires in cytomegalovirus infection. Antigens for these TCRs are unknown. TCRdb re-derived calls from the reads in MiXCR, one entry per CDR3 protein. The sample shows about 360,000 distinct CDR3 sequences, roughly 34% of them seen only once. The sequencing used cultured PBMCs, collected from culture after CMV antigen stimulation. These TCRs come from a human donor in good health (CMV status not recorded). Some clones in this sample may be carry-over from other donors' samples. Both conserved end residues are part of each CDR3. The order of the fields is CDR3 length, clone size, V gene, D gene, J gene, CDR3 DNA, CDR3 protein. D genes are given only for firm matches. Clone size appears in some rows only: once, few, many, or a class for an expanded clone.

16	few	TRBV10-3	NA	TRBJ2-1	TGTGCCATCAGTGAGCCCCGGCCGAAGGGTGGTAATGAGCAGTTCTTC	CAISEPRPKGGNEQFF
13	few	TRBV7-9	NA	TRBJ2-1	TGTGCCAGCAGCTTATCACTTGGGGCTGAGCAGTTCTTC	CASSLSLGAEQFF
14	NA	TRBV7-2	NA	TRBJ2-3	TGTGCCAGCAGCTTATACTACAGCACAGATACGCAGTATTTT	CASSLYYSTDTQYF
15	few	TRBV12-3/TRBV12-4	NA	TRBJ1-1	TGTGCCAGCAGTTTTGCCGACGGCCAGAACACTGAAGCTTTCTTT	CASSFADGQNTEAFF
16	NA	TRBV5-6	TRBD2	TRBJ2-7	TGTGCCAGCAGCTTAACTAGCGAGTTAGGGACCTACGAGCAGTACTTC	CASSLTSELGTYEQYF
14	many	TRBV7-2	TRBD2	TRBJ2-1	TGTGCCAGCAGTTTAGCGGGAGGGCCAAATGAGCAGTTCTTC	CASSLAGGPNEQFF
16	NA	TRBV7-2	NA	TRBJ1-3	TGTGCCAGCAGCACTCTGACAGCTTCCTCTGGAAACACCATATATTTT	CASSTLTASSGNTIYF
12	few	TRBV12-3/TRBV12-4	NA	TRBJ1-5	TGTGCCAGCAGTCCAACAGGGACCCCCCAGCATTTT	CASSPTGTPQHF
12	few	TRBV6-2/TRBV6-3	NA	TRBJ1-1	TGTGCCAGCAGTTACTCGACCCCTGAAGCTTTCTTT	CASSYSTPEAFF
17	few	TRBV6-6	TRBD1	TRBJ1-5	TGTGCCAGCAGTTACGGGGGTTGGGACAGGGGGAATCAGCCCCAGCATTTT	CASSYGGWDRGNQPQHF
17	few	TRBV7-9	TRBD1	TRBJ1-2	TGTGCCAGCAGCCCTACTGTCTCGGGACAGGGGGTCTATGGCTACACCTTC	CASSPTVSGQGVYGYTF
17	NA	TRBV7-2	TRBD2	TRBJ2-1	TGTGCCAGCAGCTTATTCCGACTAGCGGGGTCCTACAATGAGCAGTTCTTC	CASSLFRLAGSYNEQFF
14	NA	TRBV7-2	NA	TRBJ1-5	TGTGCCAGCAGCCGGACTTATAGCAATCAGCCCCAGCATTTT	CASSRTYSNQPQHF
13	NA	TRBV28	NA	TRBJ1-1	TGTGCCAGCCTTGGAGGAATGACCCGTGAAGCTTTCTTT	CASLGGMTREAFF
11	NA	TRBV29-1	NA	TRBJ1-2	TGCAGCGTTGACGGTATAGCTGGCTACACCTTC	CSVDGIAGYTF
17	NA	TRBV6-1	NA	TRBJ1-3	TGTGCCAGCAGCCGGACCCTCGGGCAGCAGGGGGGAAACACCATATATTTT	CASSRTLGQQGGNTIYF
12	NA	TRBV28	NA	TRBJ1-2	TGTGCCAGCAGTTGGGGGGGGAATGGCTACACCTTC	CASSWGGNGYTF
13	NA	TRBV24-1	TRBD1	TRBJ1-2	TGTGCCACCAGTGCGGGACAGAACTATGGCTACACCTTC	CATSAGQNYGYTF
14	few	TRBV7-8	NA	TRBJ1-4	TGTGCCAGCAGCTCCCCCCGGCAGGGAGAAAAACTGTTTTTT	CASSSPRQGEKLFF
14	NA	TRBV10-3	TRBD2	TRBJ2-7	TGTGCCATCAGTGGACTAGCGGGAGAGTACGAGCAGTACTTC	CAISGLAGEYEQYF
15	few	TRBV6-5	TRBD1	TRBJ2-1	TGTGCCAGCAGAGCGGCCGGGACAGCCTACAATGAGCAGTTCTTC	CASRAAGTAYNEQFF
12	few	TRBV7-9	NA	TRBJ1-6	TGTGCCAGCGCCCATCCCAATTCACCCCTCCACTTT	CASAHPNSPLHF